The 6 T cell receptor beta chains below were found in one sample sequenced in a study of CD8 T cells in ankylosing spondylitis. Findings and limits, study-wide: Fewer than 10 highly homologous variants formed a TCR beta motif that appeared characteristic of ankylosing spondylitis blood.

The antigens these receptors bind are not known. Each CDR3 protein is one row after TCRdb ran MiXCR on the 5' RACE reads. This table holds 700,000 to 1,000,000 distinct CDR3 sequences, about 11% found once. The sample was blood, either unsorted or a sorted T cell fraction (not recorded which). The source of these receptors is a male donor with ankylosing spondylitis.

The rearrangement joins TRBV6-1 to TRBJ2-5; TRBD1 or TRBD2 may be the D gene (6 bases each). Trimming removed 6 bases from V and 4 bases from J, with 15 bases in between. Germline loops: CDR1 MNHNS, CDR2 SASEGT. The CDR3 sequence is 14 residues long. CDR3 amino acids: CASRGGLPRETQYF. In DNA, the CDR3 is TGTGCCAGCAGGGGGGGCTTGCCGCGAGAGACCCAGTACTTC.

This clonotype was counted many times. In nucleotides, the CDR3 is TGTGCCACCAGCAGGGGTGATGGGGCAGGAGGAGAAAGGATTGGGCAGTTCTTC. Its translation: CATSRGDGAGGERIGQFF. The genes are TRBV15 and TRBJ2-1, with D possibly being TRBD1 or TRBD2 (5 bases each). The CDR3 has 18 amino acids. Germline V CDR1 and CDR2: LNHNV, YYDKDF (reference sequence). Trimming pared 3 bases from V and 12 bases from J, leaving 30 bases between.

This chain joins TRBV6-2 or TRBV6-3 and TRBJ2-4; either TRBD1 or TRBD2 may supply D (5 bases each). V lost 4 bases to trimming and J lost 0 bases, with 10 bases between them. The CDR3 is 15 residues long. Germline V gene sequence: CDR1 MNHEY, CDR2 SVGEGT. As DNA, the CDR3 is TGTGCCAGCAGTTCCCCGGGACGAGCCAAAAACATTCAGTACTTC. It is translated as CASSSPGRAKNIQYF.

This clonotype has ten or more counts. V is TRBV5-1 and J is TRBJ2-2; 7 positions agree with TRBD2. The CDR3 spans 16 residues. The germline V gene has CDR1 SGHRS and CDR2 YFSETQ. After removal of 4 bases from V and 5 bases from J, the junction contained 11 bases not matched to a gene. The CDR3: CASSTIAGGATGELFF. CDR3 in DNA: TGCGCCAGCAGCACTATAGCGGGTGGAGCGACCGGGGAGCTGTTTTTT.

The table lists this clonotype with many counts. V usage is TRBV29-1 and J usage is TRBJ1-2; TRBD1 agrees at 7 bases. The CDR3 runs 12 residues. Germline assignment: CDR1 SQVTM and CDR2 ANQGSEA. Losses at the gene ends were 7 bases for V and 0 bases for J; bases not matched to a gene: 2. CDR3: CSAQGPNYGYTF. For the CDR3, the DNA is TGCAGCGCACAGGGGCCTAACTATGGCTACACCTTC. Combining the CDR3 with reference TRBV29-1 and TRBJ1-2 gives the whole variable domain SAVISQKPSRDICQRGTSLTIQCQVDSQVTMMFWYRQQPGQSLTLIATANQGSEATYESGFVIDKFPISRPNLTFSTLTVSNMSPEDSSIYLCSAQGPNYGYTFGSGTRLTVV.

This clonotype was counted between two and nine times. The chain uses TRBV29-1 and TRBJ2-6; tentatively, D is TRBD1 (5 bases). Germline V gives CDR1 SQVTM, CDR2 ANQGSEA. The CDR3 runs 15 residues. V was pared by 7 bases and J by 0 bases, with 13 bases between. The CDR3 sequence: CSAAGDSSGANVLTF. The CDR3 bases are TGCAGCGCCGCCGGTGACAGCTCTGGGGCCAACGTCCTGACTTTC. The full variable domain, with the rest looked up from reference TRBV29-1 and TRBJ2-6, is SAVISQKPSRDICQRGTSLTIQCQVDSQVTMMFWYRQQPGQSLTLIATANQGSEATYESGFVIDKFPISRPNLTFSTLTVSNMSPEDSSIYLCSAAGDSSGANVLTFGAGSRLTVL.